The sequence of this T cell receptor beta chain was determined in a study of CD8+ T cells in alopecia areata. Study results and limitations: Clarity of TCR sharing across patients fell short of that in mice, possibly HLA-related. Scalp lesions, especially in alopecia totalis/universalis, had higher clonality than normal scalp. Sequencing of scalp samples also includes resident alphabeta T cells from normal skin.

CDR1 SEHNR and CDR2 FQNEAQ come from the germline V gene (reference sequence). This CDR3 region has 11 residues. V was shortened by 7 bases and J by 5 bases, with 8 bases between the two germline ends. It was cDNA, reverse transcribed from extracted RNA, that served as the sequencing template. Libraries were prepared by immunoSEQ multiplex PCR; TCRdb keeps only in-frame clonotypes and omits some of them. This table holds about 150,000 clones, roughly 53% found once. As regards this clone: Its specificity is not known. Other DNA sequences within the sample encode an identical CDR3.

This specimen consisted of CD4+ T cells sorted from blood, obtained at week 0. The rearrangement joins TRBV7-9 to TRBJ2-5; a possible D gene is TRBD2 (5 bases). The receptor was derived from a human donor with alopecia areata. The CDR3 DNA reads as TGTGCCAGCACCTCGGGGGAGACCCAGTACTTC. Translated: CASTSGETQYF.